These T cell receptor beta chains were read from a single sample in a study of beta chain features in type 1 diabetes. Repertoires were generated with immunoSEQ multiplex PCR, while TCRdb's copy carries only in-frame clones and drops some. Here the sample spans roughly 400,000 clones, around 13% being singletons. The sample comprised naive CD4+ T cells from blood. These receptors came from a young man in good health. Each CDR3 is given without its conserved first and last residue. The order of the fields is J gene, V gene, CDR3 protein.

TRBJ1-1 TRBV23-1 ASSPPWLGDTEAF
TRBJ2-5 TRBV11-2 ASSLFEGVETQY
TRBJ1-1 TRBV29-1 SVEGTLSQQAF
TRBJ2-7 TRBV18 ASSPNRVKAYEQY
TRBJ1-1 TRBV5-6 ASSLEGFSGNGNTEAF
TRBJ2-3 TRBV10-1 ASSESTDTQY
TRBJ2-3 TRBV5-1 ASSFSTDTQY
TRBJ1-1 TRBV29-1 SGTGFNTEAF
TRBJ2-3 TRBV9 ASAPGERGGLDTQY
TRBJ2-5 TRBV5-6 ASSLLGTPETQY
TRBJ1-1 TRBV29-1 SVETGFEAF
TRBJ2-1 TRBV6-5 ASSYSRGGEQF
TRBJ1-6 TRBV7-2 ASSPRIGSPLH
TRBJ1-3 TRBV29-1 SVAGARGNTIY
TRBJ1-1 TRBV25-1 ASSESQGLSHANTEAF
TRBJ2-3 TRBV18 ASSPKGADTQY
TRBJ2-2 TRBV9 ASSVDSAGELF
TRBJ2-7 TRBV6-1 ASSEGSVGEQY
TRBJ2-7 TRBV4-3 ASSLNLGLAYEQY
TRBJ2-5 TRBV7-9 ASSPTGFEAQY
TRBJ2-5 TRBV12-2 ASRLNLAGDLKTQY
TRBJ2-1 TRBV7-2 ASSLQLAGDNEQF
TRBJ1-2 TRBV4-3 ASSQEGQWLRGYT
TRBJ1-3 TRBV30 AWSVRGNTIY
TRBJ2-1 TRBV7-2 ASSLGVKQF
TRBJ1-1 TRBV30 AWSPSRAYTEAF
TRBJ2-3 TRBV7-9 ASTLRGGRGDTQY
TRBJ2-3 TRBV9 ASSILGGTDTQY
TRBJ1-2 TRBV7-9 ASSLPGGEYGYT
TRBJ2-5 TRBV6-1 ASSQQRQETQY
TRBJ1-4 TRBV29-1 SVEGGRGRKLF
TRBJ1-1 TRBV19 ASSIRDRNTEAF
TRBJ1-2 TRBV7-7 ASSLDEGPDYGYT
TRBJ2-2 TRBV10-3 AISTQGNSDTGELF
TRBJ2-1 TRBV2 ASSADRGAYNEQF
TRBJ2-7 TRBV11-2 ASSLSDGSYEQY
TRBJ2-5 TRBV6-8 ASSTKTQY
TRBJ1-1 TRBV18 ASSGQILNTEAF
TRBJ2-7 TRBV14 ASSQFHEQY
TRBJ2-6 TRBV11-3 ASNIKSGANVLT
TRBJ1-1 TRBV18 ASSPPSLDTEAF